A single sample is the source of the 7 T cell receptor beta chains below, sequenced in a study of blood T cells in healthy people across ages. Next came a second PCR, run for about 6 to 12 cycles, which used a sample-barcoded 5' primer along with a J-beta primer mix. TCRdb fed the 5' RACE reads into MiXCR, producing one record per CDR3 protein. The data hold 890,000 or so distinct CDR3 sequences, with approximately 67% observed a single time. The source material was blood. The receptors here all came from a man aged 25 to 40 in good health.

This clonotype was seen more than once but under ten times. The chain uses TRBV7-2 and TRBJ2-1; D is possibly TRBD2 (6 bases). Germline CDR1 and CDR2: SGHTA and FQGNSA. CDR3 length: 14 amino acids. V shed 3 bases and J shed 6 bases, with 12 bases lying between them. The CDR3: CASSFRLGPNEQFF. In nucleotides, the CDR3 is TGTGCCAGCAGCTTTAGACTAGGGCCCAATGAGCAGTTCTTC.

This clonotype came up a few times. The genes are TRBV29-1 and TRBJ2-1; no clear D gene. CDR1 and CDR2 from the germline V gene are SQVTM and ANQGSEA. V gave up 6 bases and J gave up 6 bases, with 12 bases separating them. The CDR3 runs 12 residues. CDR3 protein: CSVPIGLNEQFF. The CDR3 region has the DNA TGCAGCGTCCCAATAGGGCTCAATGAGCAGTTCTTC.

The chain uses TRBV7-9 and TRBJ2-1, with D possibly being TRBD2 (5 bases). The V end was cut by 5 bases, the J end by 3 bases, with 14 bases between. This CDR3 contains 15 residues. From germline, CDR1 is SEHNR and CDR2 FQNEAQ (reference sequence). The CDR3 region has the DNA TGTGCCAGCAGCGAGGGCGGATCCTTCTACAATGAGCAGTTCTTC. Its translation is CASSEGGSFYNEQFF. The full variable domain, with the rest looked up from reference TRBV7-9 and TRBJ2-1, is DTGVSQNPRHKITKRGQNVTFRCDPISEHNRLYWYRQTLGQGPEFLTYFQNEAQLEKSRLLSDRFSAERPKGSFSTLEIQRTEQGDSAMYLCASSEGGSFYNEQFFGPGTRLTVL.

The rearrangement uses TRBV7-9 and TRBJ2-1, with 9 bases matching TRBD1. This CDR3 has 16 residues. In germline, CDR1 is SEHNR, CDR2 FQNEAQ (reference sequence). V was pared by 5 bases and J by 4 bases, with 9 bases of the junction left unmatched. In DNA form, the CDR3 reads TGTGCCAGCAGCATGGGGACAGGGCGCTATTACAATGAGCAGTTCTTC. Protein sequence: CASSMGTGRYYNEQFF.

The chain uses TRBV3-1 and TRBJ2-1; D is ambiguous. The CDR3 totals 12 residues. V lost 1 base and J lost 9, with 7 bases in between. Germline loops: CDR1 LGHDT, CDR2 YNNKEL (reference sequence). The CDR3 nucleotides read TGTGCCAGCAGCCAAGCCAATGGTGAGCAGTTCTTC. As protein: CASSQANGEQFF.

This clonotype appeared once. V usage is TRBV20-1 and J usage is TRBJ2-1; 12 bases map to TRBD1. V lost 5 bases and J lost 7; bases outside the gene matches: 9. There are 15 residues in the CDR3. Germline lookup yields CDR1 DFQATT and CDR2 SNEGSKA (reference sequence). The CDR3 bases are TGCAGTGCTCCCCCCGGGACAGGGGGCACGAATGAGCAGTTCTTC. It yields the protein CSAPPGTGGTNEQFF.

This clonotype was picked up a small number of times. V gene TRBV6-5 combines with J gene TRBJ2-3; a weak D match, TRBD2 (5 bases). The V end lost 5 bases, the J end lost 2 bases, and 14 bases lay between the germline ends. The CDR3 sequence is 15 residues long. Germline V CDR1 and CDR2: MNHEY, SVGAGI. This CDR3 is CASSLTGLNTDTQYF. CDR3 coding DNA: TGTGCCAGCAGTCTCACCGGACTCAACACAGATACGCAGTATTTT.